The 14 T cell receptor beta chains listed next were all sequenced from one sample in a study of T cell repertoires in cytomegalovirus infection. From the reads, TCRdb called clonotypes with MiXCR, one entry per CDR3 protein. This table has approximately 110,000 distinct CDR3 sequences, more than 25% appearing once. Antigens for these TCRs are unknown. Sequenced here: CD8+ T cells from cultured PBMCs, sampled from culture after CMV antigen stimulation. These receptors all come from a human donor in good health (CMV status not recorded). Some clones in this sample may be carry-over from other donors' samples.

In its sample, this clonotype was seen a few times. DNA of the CDR3: TGTGCCAGCAGCCAAAGTCAAGGGCGGGACAGGGGTTCACCCCTCCACTTT. Translated, it gives CASSQSQGRDRGSPLHF. V and J are TRBV12-3 or TRBV12-4 and TRBJ1-6; 10 nucleotides match TRBD1. The V and J ends lost 6 bases and 9 bases, in that order; junction bases with no gene match: 14. This CDR3 comprises 17 residues.

The chain has TRBV6-1 and TRBJ2-7; D is possibly TRBD1 (6 bases). The CDR3 sequence is 15 residues long. Trimming cost V 6 bases and J 1 base, with 16 bases left between them. CDR1 and CDR2 from the germline V gene are MNHNS and SASEGT. This CDR3 is CASSPVAGVSYEQYF. CDR3 DNA sequence: TGTGCCAGCAGCCCTGTCGCAGGGGTATCCTACGAGCAGTACTTC.

This clonotype was counted many times. CDR3 bases: TGTGCCAGCCTTGGGAGGGATTGGTACCAAGAGACCCAGTACTTC. It encodes CASLGRDWYQETQYF. The chain uses TRBV6-1 and TRBJ2-5, with TRBD2 matching 7 bases. The germline V gene has CDR1 MNHNS and CDR2 SASEGT. The ends lost 8 bases at V and 0 bases at J; junction bases unmatched: 9. CDR3 length equals 15 residues.

This clonotype came up many times. The chain employs TRBV7-9 and TRBJ1-2; D call uncertain. V lost 7 bases and J 2 bases, leaving 20 bases between the germline ends. The CDR3 has 16 residues. CDR1 is SEHNR, CDR2 FQNEAQ, per germline (reference sequence). The DNA of the CDR3 is TGTGCCAGCACCTCGGTTTTGGGGTACACCAACTATGGCTACACCTTC. Its translation: CASTSVLGYTNYGYTF.

The gene calls are TRBV29-1 and TRBJ1-1, with TRBD1 matching over 8 bases. Per the germline V gene, CDR1 is SQVTM and CDR2 is ANQGSEA. Losses at the gene ends were 7 bases for V and 4 bases for J; bases not matched to a gene: 5. The CDR3 covers 12 residues. The CDR3, as DNA: TGCAGCGCCGGACAGGGAGGCACTGAAGCTTTCTTT. Translated: CSAGQGGTEAFF.

This clonotype has a handful of counts. V gene TRBV28 combines with J gene TRBJ2-5; maybe TRBD1 (5 bases). CDR1 MDHEN and CDR2 SYDVKM come from the germline V gene. Between the trimmed V and J ends, which lost 7 bases and 1 base, there was a span of 22 bases. CDR3 size: 17 residues. CDR3 protein: CASTTLRNQGPQETQYF. In DNA, the CDR3 is TGTGCCAGCACCACCCTCCGAAACCAGGGTCCCCAAGAGACCCAGTACTTC.

CDR3 sequence: CASSSREEQFF. The CDR3 nucleotides are TGTGCCAGCAGCTCCCGAGAGGAGCAGTTCTTC. The chain has TRBV7-6 and TRBJ2-1; no definite D call. V lost 4 bases and J 10 bases, leaving 8 bases between the germline ends. The germline V gene encodes CDR1 SGHVS and CDR2 FNYEAQ. The CDR3 consists of 11 residues. Supplemented by reference TRBV7-6 and TRBJ2-1, the full variable domain reads GAGVSQSPRYKVTKRGQDVALRCDPISGHVSLYWYRQALGQGPEFLTYFNYEAQQDKSGLPNDRFSAERPEGSISTLTIQRTEQRDSAMYRCASSSREEQFFGPGTRLTVL.

The gene calls are TRBV6-2 or TRBV6-3 and TRBJ1-5; TRBD1 matches at 7 bases. The V gene end was trimmed by 2 bases and the J gene end by 5 bases; junction bases not matched to a gene: 6. Germline V gene sequence: CDR1 MNHEY, CDR2 SVGEGT. CDR3 size: 15 residues. CDR3 protein: CASSYLRQGHQPQHF. The CDR3 region has the DNA TGTGCCAGCAGTTACCTCCGACAGGGCCATCAGCCCCAGCATTTT.

This chain uses TRBV29-1 with TRBJ1-1; 7 bases align to TRBD1. V dropped 7 bases and J dropped 10; count of bases not matched to a gene: 15. The germline CDR1 and CDR2 sequences are SQVTM and ANQGSEA. CDR3 length: 13 residues. For the CDR3, the DNA is TGCAGCGACGATAGTGGGACAGCACTGGGAGCTTTCTTT. The encoded protein is CSDDSGTALGAFF.

In its sample, this clonotype was seen a few times. The rearrangement joins TRBV7-2 to TRBJ1-5; no clear D gene. In germline, CDR1 is SGHTA, CDR2 FQGNSA. CDR3 size: 18 residues. Between the trimmed V and J ends, which lost 0 bases and 0 bases, there was a span of 15 bases. Here the CDR3 DNA reads TGTGCCAGCAGCTTAGCAGGGTTGAGGGATTATAGCAATCAGCCCCAGCATTTT. This translates into CASSLAGLRDYSNQPQHF.

The chain links TRBV29-1 to TRBJ2-1, with D tentatively TRBD2 (5 bases). V lost 0 bases, J lost 8 bases, and 8 bases lay in between. CDR1 is SQVTM and CDR2 is ANQGSEA in the germline V gene. The CDR3 has 12 residues. CDR3 sequence: CSVEDAGYEQFF. DNA for the CDR3: TGCAGCGTTGAAGACGCGGGCTATGAGCAGTTCTTC.

This clonotype was seen only a few times. V gene TRBV28 combines with J gene TRBJ2-5; 13 bases fit TRBD2. CDR1 MDHEN and CDR2 SYDVKM come from the germline V gene. The V and J ends lost 1 base and 5 bases, in that order; junction bases with no gene match: 10. The CDR3 consists of 18 residues. The CDR3: CASSLSGTSGNHPETQYF. In DNA form, the CDR3 reads TGTGCCAGCAGTTTATCCGGGACTAGCGGGAACCACCCCGAGACCCAGTACTTC. The whole variable domain, remainder taken from reference TRBV28 and TRBJ2-5, is DVKVTQSSRYLVKRTGEKVFLECVQDMDHENMFWYRQDPGLGLRLIYFSYDVKMKEKGDIPEGYSVSREKKERFSLILESASTNQTSMYLCASSLSGTSGNHPETQYFGPGTRLLVL.

The sample holds many counts of this clonotype. The genes are TRBV7-2 and TRBJ2-7; a possible D gene is TRBD1 (5 bases). Germline CDR1 is SGHTA and CDR2 is FQGNSA. The CDR3 runs 15 residues. The V end lost 8 bases, the J end lost 5 bases, and 22 bases lay between the germline ends. CDR3 nucleotides: TGTGCCAGCTTACCCCAGGCAGGGCTGGCGAACGAGCAGTACTTC. The encoded protein is CASLPQAGLANEQYF.

This clonotype was counted ten times or more. The chain has TRBV7-2 and TRBJ1-2; D is possibly TRBD1 (6 bases). Germline CDR1 reads SGHTA; CDR2 reads FQGNSA. This CDR3 is 16 amino acids long. With 1 base removed from V and 4 bases from J, the gap between germline ends came to 16 bases. The CDR3 DNA reads as TGTGCCAGCAGCTTAGTTGGGGGCACTCGCCGCTATGGCTACACCTTC. Its translation is CASSLVGGTRRYGYTF.